This record covers a single T cell receptor beta chain. These data come from a study of technical replicates of blood from several donors. CDR3 size: 16 residues. CDR1 and CDR2 (germline): LGHNT, FRNRAP. Clones were sequenced by immunoSEQ multiplex PCR, and TCRdb holds only the in-frame ones, with some missing. The table records approximately 77,000 clones, roughly 92% of them present only once. The sequencing input was T cells isolated from PBMCs. The V and J genes are TRBV12-5 and TRBJ1-2; 11 bases match TRBD1. This clonotype was sampled from a human donor in good health. This chain's CDR3 is CASSGTGGTNNYGYTF. Written as DNA, the CDR3 is TGTGCCTCCTCCGGGACAGGGGGTACCAATAACTATGGCTACACCTTC.